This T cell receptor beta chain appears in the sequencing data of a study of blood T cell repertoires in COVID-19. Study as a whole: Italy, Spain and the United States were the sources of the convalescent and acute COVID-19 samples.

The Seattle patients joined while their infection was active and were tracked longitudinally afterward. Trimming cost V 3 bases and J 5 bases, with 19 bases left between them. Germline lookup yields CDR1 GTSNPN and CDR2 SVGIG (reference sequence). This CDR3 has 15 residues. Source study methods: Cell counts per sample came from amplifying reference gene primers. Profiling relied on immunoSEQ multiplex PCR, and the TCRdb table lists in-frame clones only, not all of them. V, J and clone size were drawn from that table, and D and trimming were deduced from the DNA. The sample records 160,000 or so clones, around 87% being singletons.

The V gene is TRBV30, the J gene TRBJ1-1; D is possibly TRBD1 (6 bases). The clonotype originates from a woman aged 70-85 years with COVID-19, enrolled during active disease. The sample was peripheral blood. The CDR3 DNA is TGTGCCTGGAGCGCCAGCACAGGGTTACGGACTGAAGCTTTCTTT. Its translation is CAWSASTGLRTEAFF. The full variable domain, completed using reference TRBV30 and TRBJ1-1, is SQTIHQWPATLVQPVGSPLSLECTVEGTSNPNLYWYRQAAGRGLQLLFYSVGIGQISSEVPQNLSASRPQDRQFILSSKKLLLSDSGFYLCAWSASTGLRTEAFFGQGTRLTVV.